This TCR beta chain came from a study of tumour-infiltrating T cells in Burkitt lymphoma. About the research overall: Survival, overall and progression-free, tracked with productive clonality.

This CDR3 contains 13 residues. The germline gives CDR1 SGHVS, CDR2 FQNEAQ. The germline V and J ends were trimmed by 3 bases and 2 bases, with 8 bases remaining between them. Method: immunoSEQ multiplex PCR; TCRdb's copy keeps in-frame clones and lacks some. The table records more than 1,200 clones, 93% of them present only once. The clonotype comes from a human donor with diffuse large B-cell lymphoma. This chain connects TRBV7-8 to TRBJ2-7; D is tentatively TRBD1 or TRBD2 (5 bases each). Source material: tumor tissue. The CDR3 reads CASSLGDAYEQYF. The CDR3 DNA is TGTGCCAGCAGCTTGGGGGACGCCTACGAGCAGTACTTC.